This T cell receptor (beta chain) was identified in a study of T cell responses to AZD1222 COVID-19 vaccine. There are 16 residues in the CDR3. Germline CDR1 SSHAT, CDR2 FNYEAQ (reference sequence). Only in-frame clones appear in the TCRdb table, and some are missing; sequencing was by immunoSEQ multiplex PCR. The sample has around 160,000 clones, about 90% seen once. On this clone itself: Antigen specificity is unknown. One end of the junction varies from germline; a read error may be responsible.

Regarding the study as a whole: Increases in Spike-specific TCR breadth and depth were seen after two AZD1222 doses.

The clonotype was recovered from an adult who received the AZD1222 COVID-19 vaccine. The genes are TRBV7-7 and TRBJ2-5, with TRBD2 matching over 9 bases. The sample was peripheral blood, taken 28 days after the second AZD1222 dose. The CDR3 protein is CASSPLGLAFQETQYF. The CDR3 bases are TGTGCTAGCAGCCCTCTGGGACTAGCTTTTCAAGAGACCCAGTACTTC.